One sample yielded the 24 T cell receptor beta chains listed below, sequenced in a study of T cells in Graves' hyperthyroidism and ophthalmopathy. The TCR beta CDR3 regions underwent amplification using RNA transcripts as the source. The study used the HTBI primer set for a first-round RT-PCR of the TCR CDR3. TCRdb used MiXCR to reprocess the multiplex PCR reads, holding one entry per CDR3 protein. This sample carries 560,000 or so distinct CDR3 sequences, 35% to 55% of them seen once, and the ten largest clones take roughly 8.2%. Material: peripheral blood or thyroid tissue (not recorded which). These receptors were collected from a woman in her late teens or twenties with Graves' hyperthyroidism.

There are a few counts of this clonotype. The genes are TRBV19 and TRBJ1-2; D unclear. The CDR3 is made up of 12 amino acids. Germline V CDR1 and CDR2: LNHDA, SQIVND (reference sequence). Trimming removed 4 bases from V and 6 bases from J, with 9 bases in between. CDR3 bases: TGTGCCAGTAGTAAGGGCCCCAATGGCTACACCTTC. This translates into CASSKGPNGYTF.

This chain joins TRBV9 and TRBJ1-2, with 9 bases lining up with TRBD1. Germline values: CDR1 SGDLS, CDR2 YYNGEE. The CDR3 sequence is 14 residues long. The V and J ends lost 3 bases and 6 bases, in that order; junction bases with no gene match: 6. The CDR3 spells CASSETGGGHGYTF. In DNA form, the CDR3 reads TGTGCCAGCAGCGAAACAGGGGGCGGCCATGGCTACACCTTC.

V and J are TRBV9 and TRBJ1-5, with D perhaps matching TRBD1 (5 bases). Germline V gene lookup returns CDR1 SGDLS and CDR2 YYNGEE. Trimming shortened V by 1 base and J by 3 bases, and 8 bases separated the two germline ends. This CDR3 has 14 amino acids. Here the CDR3 DNA reads TGTGCCAGCAGCGTACAGGGCGTCAATCAGCCCCAGCATTTT. This translates into CASSVQGVNQPQHF. The full variable domain, completed using reference TRBV9 and TRBJ1-5, is DSGVTQTPKHLITATGQRVTLRCSPRSGDLSVYWYQQSLDQGLQFLIQYYNGEERAKGNILERFSAQQFPDLHSELNLSSLELGDSALYFCASSVQGVNQPQHFGDGTRLSIL.

This clonotype was seen a few times. The chain carries TRBV20-1 and TRBJ2-5; perhaps TRBD2 as D (6 bases). V was pared by 0 bases and J by 5 bases, with 10 bases between. CDR3 length: 13 amino acids. The germline CDR1 and CDR2 sequences are DFQATT and SNEGSKA (reference sequence). The CDR3 DNA sequence: TGCAGTGCTAGAGAATCGCTAGCGGAGACCCAGTACTTC. Translated, it gives CSARESLAETQYF.

This clonotype has only one observation. DNA for the CDR3: TGTGCCACCAGTGTTATAGCGGGAGGGCCAGATACGCAGTATTTT. This sequence encodes CATSVIAGGPDTQYF. The J gene is TRBJ2-3, the V gene TRBV24-1; 11 bases are shared with TRBD2. Per the germline V gene, CDR1 is KGHDR and CDR2 is SFDVKD. The CDR3 runs 15 residues. With 5 bases clipped from V and 4 bases from J, the junction kept 4 bases outside the gene matches.

This rearrangement joins TRBV7-3 to TRBJ1-6, with TRBD1 as a possible D gene (5 bases). Deletions cut 2 bases from V and 15 bases from J, with 8 bases between. Germline CDR1 is SGHTA and CDR2 is FQGTGA. CDR3 length: 11 amino acids. CDR3 sequence: CASSLLDNLHF. CDR3 nucleotide sequence: TGTGCCAGCAGCTTATTGGACAACCTCCACTTT.

This clonotype was found many times. V is TRBV7-2 and J is TRBJ1-4; 7 bases are shared with TRBD1. Germline CDR1 reads SGHTA; CDR2 reads FQGNSA. This CDR3 region has 15 residues. J gave up 6 bases and V 1 base, and 5 bases lay outside the gene matches. The CDR3 bases are TGTGCCAGCAGCTTAGGTGTAACAGGGGATGAAAAACTGTTTTTT. As protein: CASSLGVTGDEKLFF.

A few counts support this clonotype. The chain has TRBV20-1 and TRBJ2-2; D unclear. V lost 1 base to trimming and J lost 5 bases, with 11 bases between them. The CDR3 loop spans 14 amino acids. CDR1 DFQATT and CDR2 SNEGSKA come from the germline V gene (reference sequence). The CDR3 DNA follows: TGCAGTGCTAGAGCACCGGTGAGGACCGGGGAGCTGTTTTTT. It specifies CSARAPVRTGELFF.

Here the CDR3 DNA reads TGTGCCAGCAGTCCAGGGCGGGCCAACACCGGGGAGCTGTTTTTT. This translates into CASSPGRANTGELFF. J is TRBJ2-2 and V is TRBV13; D might be TRBD1 or TRBD2, each matching 5 bases. CDR3 length: 15 amino acids. The V end was cut by 6 bases, the J end by 2 bases, with 13 bases between. The germline V gene encodes CDR1 PRHDT and CDR2 FYEKMQ (reference sequence).

In this sample, this clonotype turned up a few times. The chain combines TRBV6-5 with TRBJ2-6; D remains ambiguous. Germline V CDR1 and CDR2: MNHEY, SVGAGI. Trimming shortened V by 0 bases and J by 3 bases, and 12 bases separated the two germline ends. The CDR3 sequence is 17 residues long. The chain's CDR3 is CASSYSLRGFGANVLTF. The DNA of the CDR3 is TGTGCCAGCAGTTACTCGCTTCGAGGTTTTGGGGCCAACGTCCTGACTTTC.

Ten or more counts support this clonotype. This chain uses TRBV24-1 with TRBJ1-5, with D possibly matching TRBD1 (6 bases). The CDR3 loop spans 15 amino acids. From germline, CDR1 is KGHDR and CDR2 SFDVKD. V was cut by 4 bases and J by 5 bases, with 14 bases left in between. The CDR3 sequence: CATSDPGTPDQPQHF. The CDR3 DNA reads as TGTGCCACCAGTGACCCCGGGACACCTGATCAGCCCCAGCATTTT.

The genes are TRBV7-9 and TRBJ1-4, with TRBD1 matching over 8 bases. Germline assignment: CDR1 SEHNR and CDR2 FQNEAQ (reference sequence). J lost 13 bases, V lost 1 base, and 11 bases had no gene match. The CDR3 runs to 15 residues. The DNA for the CDR3 is TGTGCCAGCAGCTTAGTGGACAGGGAGGGCGATGGACTGTTTTTT. It is translated as CASSLVDREGDGLFF.

V is TRBV29-1 and J is TRBJ1-1; tentatively, D is TRBD1 (5 bases). The CDR3 runs 15 residues. The V gene's germline CDR1 is SQVTM and CDR2 ANQGSEA. V was pared by 3 bases and J by 3 bases, with 17 bases between. The CDR3 spells CSVEGDGYGYTEAFF. Here the CDR3 DNA reads TGCAGCGTTGAGGGGGACGGCTATGGCTACACTGAAGCTTTCTTT.

The chain links TRBV14 to TRBJ2-5, with 7 bases lining up with TRBD2. The germline CDR1 and CDR2 sequences are SGHDN and FVKESK. The J segment lost 1 base and the V segment lost 7 bases, leaving 15 bases of the junction unmatched. CDR3 length equals 17 residues. The CDR3 loop reads CASIRGWPAGSQETQYF. As DNA, the CDR3 is TGTGCCAGCATCCGGGGGTGGCCAGCGGGGTCCCAAGAGACCCAGTACTTC.

The chain combines TRBV12-3 or TRBV12-4 with TRBJ2-6; D is ambiguous. The CDR3 has 16 residues. V dropped 6 bases and J dropped 0 bases, with 12 bases sitting between them. In DNA, the CDR3 is TGTGCCAGCAGGGCCTCCAATAGCTCTGGGGCCAACGTCCTGACTTTC. It specifies CASRASNSSGANVLTF.

In this sample, this clonotype turned up a few times. The V call is TRBV7-9, the J call TRBJ1-5, with no clear D. The germline CDR1 and CDR2 sequences are SEHNR and FQNEAQ (reference sequence). The V and J ends lost 5 bases and 5 bases respectively, with 16 bases between them. CDR3 length equals 15 residues. The CDR3 coding sequence is TGTGCCAGCAGCCAAGATCTGGGCCGGGATCAGCCCCAGCATTTT. It is translated as CASSQDLGRDQPQHF.

This sequence joins TRBV29-1 and TRBJ2-6; the match to TRBD1 covers 11 bases. Germline V gene data show CDR1 as SQVTM and CDR2 as ANQGSEA. This CDR3 has 18 amino acids. After removal of 8 bases from V and 1 base from J, the junction contained 13 bases not matched to a gene. The CDR3 loop reads CSNLTGTGGLSGANVLTF. In DNA form, the CDR3 reads TGCAGCAATCTTACCGGGACAGGGGGTTTGTCTGGGGCCAACGTCCTGACTTTC. The whole variable domain, filled in from reference TRBV29-1 and TRBJ2-6, reads SAVISQKPSRDICQRGTSLTIQCQVDSQVTMMFWYRQQPGQSLTLIATANQGSEATYESGFVIDKFPISRPNLTFSTLTVSNMSPEDSSIYLCSNLTGTGGLSGANVLTFGAGSRLTVL.

This rearrangement joins TRBV29-1 to TRBJ2-5; 9 bases are a match to TRBD2. The V gene's germline CDR1 is SQVTM and CDR2 ANQGSEA. This CDR3 region has 15 residues. J was trimmed by 1 base and V by 3 bases; bases with no gene match: 6. In nucleotides, the CDR3 is TGCAGCGTTGAGTTCCCGGGACTAGCCCAAGAGACCCAGTACTTC. Amino acids: CSVEFPGLAQETQYF.

The chain employs TRBV20-1 and TRBJ2-5, with 9 bases matching TRBD1. This CDR3 is built from 16 residues. With V trimmed by 1 base and J by 1 base, 7 bases remained unmatched. In germline, CDR1 is DFQATT, CDR2 SNEGSKA (reference sequence). CDR3 protein: CSARGWTGVIQETQYF. The CDR3 DNA follows: TGCAGTGCTAGAGGATGGACAGGGGTAATCCAAGAGACCCAGTACTTC.

The rearrangement links TRBV5-6 to TRBJ1-4, with no clear D. The germline gives CDR1 SGHDT, CDR2 YYEEEE. This CDR3 has 13 amino acids. V lost 4 bases and J 7 bases, leaving 11 bases between the germline ends. CDR3 protein: CASSTAPGEKLFF. CDR3 DNA: TGTGCCAGCAGCACCGCCCCGGGTGAAAAACTGTTTTTT.

This clonotype was detected many times. The V gene is TRBV29-1, the J gene TRBJ1-1, with 8 bases fitting TRBD1. Germline V gene data show CDR1 as SQVTM and CDR2 as ANQGSEA. There are 14 residues in the CDR3. Trimming at V came to 6 bases and at J to 1 base, leaving 7 bases not matched to a gene. CDR3 protein: CSVRGDRRNTEAFF. The DNA of the CDR3 is TGCAGCGTCCGCGGGGACAGGCGGAACACTGAAGCTTTCTTT. Based on the CDR3 plus reference TRBV29-1 and TRBJ1-1, the full variable domain is SAVISQKPSRDICQRGTSLTIQCQVDSQVTMMFWYRQQPGQSLTLIATANQGSEATYESGFVIDKFPISRPNLTFSTLTVSNMSPEDSSIYLCSVRGDRRNTEAFFGQGTRLTVV.

In its sample, this clonotype was seen many times. The V gene is TRBV7-8, the J gene TRBJ2-7; D is ambiguous. Trimming removed 8 bases at V and 2 bases at J, with 16 bases between. The CDR3 length is 14 residues. Germline V gene sequence: CDR1 SGHVS, CDR2 FQNEAQ. The CDR3 region is CASSPRLPAYEQYF. The CDR3 nucleotides read TGTGCCAGCTCACCACGACTCCCTGCCTACGAGCAGTACTTC.

The J gene is TRBJ1-1, the V gene TRBV10-2, with 8 bases lining up with TRBD1. Germline V gene lookup returns CDR1 WSHSY and CDR2 SAAADI. After removal of 6 bases from V and 11 bases from J, the junction contained 11 bases not matched to a gene. This CDR3 has 13 amino acids. Written as DNA, the CDR3 is TGCGCCAGCAGCAGAGTGCAGGGGGCTGTCGCTTTCTTT. Translation gives CASSRVQGAVAFF.

This chain joins TRBV7-2 and TRBJ2-5; D uncertain. V lost 5 bases to trimming and J lost 1 base, with 8 bases between them. Per the germline V gene, CDR1 is SGHTA and CDR2 is FQGNSA. This CDR3 has 13 amino acids. In DNA, the CDR3 is TGTGCCAGCAGCCAATTGAGCCAAGAGACCCAGTACTTC. Translated, it gives CASSQLSQETQYF.